The 19 T cell receptor beta chains in this list originate from one sample, sequenced in a study of CD4 T cells in relation to SARS-CoV-2 and coronaviruses. Produced via immunoSEQ multiplex PCR; TCRdb's table is partial and in-frame only. Of around 24,000 clones listed, around 76% are singletons. Before the COVID-19 pandemic, during about 2011-2019, CD4+ T cells were taken from unexposed donors. Isolation of CD4+ T cells took place after approximately eleven days in culture. No antigen has been assigned to these receptors. The sequenced sample was CD4+ T cells from PBMCs, cultured in vitro. The source is a human donor in good health.

In its sample, this clone was seen a few times. This chain links TRBV6-1 with TRBJ2-7, with D unclear. Trimming cost V 1 base and J 9 bases, with 7 bases left between them. There are 11 residues in the CDR3. Looked up from germline, CDR1 is MNHNS and CDR2 is SASEGT. The CDR3: CASSEGTLQYF. CDR3 nucleotides: TGTGCCAGCAGTGAAGGTACCCTGCAGTACTTC.

The chain couples TRBV7-9 to TRBJ2-2; TRBD2 is a possible D gene (5 bases). The V end was cut by 2 bases, the J end by 6 bases, with 10 bases between. The germline gives CDR1 SEHNR, CDR2 FQNEAQ (reference sequence). The CDR3 length is 14 residues. Here the CDR3 reads CASSLWSEAGELFF. CDR3 in DNA: TGTGCCAGCAGCTTATGGTCGGAGGCCGGGGAGCTGTTTTTT.

The V and J genes are TRBV9 and TRBJ2-7, with a tentative D call TRBD2 (6 bases). CDR3 size: 16 residues. Trimming cost V 4 bases and J 1 base, with 18 bases left between them. The germline gives CDR1 SGDLS, CDR2 YYNGEE. CDR3 loop: CASSPMGGMPSYEQYF. The DNA of the CDR3 is TGTGCCAGCAGCCCCATGGGGGGAATGCCTTCCTACGAGCAGTACTTC.

The chain employs TRBV11-3 and TRBJ2-1; 8 nucleotides match TRBD2. Germline assignment: CDR1 SGHNT and CDR2 YENEEA. This CDR3 has 16 amino acids. J gave up 4 bases and V 5 bases, and 10 bases lay outside the gene matches. CDR3 bases: TGTGCCAGCAGCCCGGACCCAGCGGGAGTTTACAATGAGCAGTTCTTC. Its translation is CASSPDPAGVYNEQFF.

V usage is TRBV28 and J usage is TRBJ2-3, with D perhaps matching TRBD1 (5 bases). Per the germline V gene, CDR1 is MDHEN and CDR2 is SYDVKM. The CDR3 is 15 amino acids. Trimming removed 3 bases at V and 5 bases at J, with 15 bases between. CDR3 nucleotides: TGTGCCAGCAGTTTTCCTAGGGGCATTATAGATACGCAGTATTTT. Protein product: CASSFPRGIIDTQYF.

By share, this clone counts as large. This specimen includes other DNA sequences encoding the same CDR3. The V and J genes are TRBV18 and TRBJ2-3, with D tentatively TRBD2 (6 bases). Trimming pared 6 bases from V and 0 bases from J, leaving 13 bases between. CDR1 and CDR2 from the germline V gene are KGHSH and LQKENI. The CDR3 runs to 15 residues. This CDR3 reads CASSPDYLSTDTQYF. In nucleotides, the CDR3 is TGTGCCAGCTCTCCGGACTACCTTAGCACAGATACGCAGTATTTT.

DNA for the CDR3: TGTGCCACCAGCAGAGGAGGTACGGGTGGAGAGACCCAGTACTTC. This gives the protein CATSRGGTGGETQYF. The chain has TRBV15 and TRBJ2-5; D is unresolved. V gave up 1 base and J gave up 4 bases, with 13 bases separating them. The CDR3 spans 15 residues. Germline loops: CDR1 LNHNV, CDR2 YYDKDF (reference sequence).

The V gene is TRBV20-1, the J gene TRBJ2-1; the D is unclear. Trimming removed 5 bases from V and 4 bases from J, with 6 bases in between. The CDR3 covers 11 residues. Germline lookup yields CDR1 DFQATT and CDR2 SNEGSKA (reference sequence). CDR3 protein: CSASAYNEQFF. The CDR3 bases are TGCAGTGCTTCGGCATACAATGAGCAGTTCTTC.

J is TRBJ2-3 and V is TRBV7-9; D might be TRBD2 (5 bases). The CDR3 is 15 residues long. V gave up 5 bases and J gave up 0 bases, with 12 bases separating them. Germline values: CDR1 SEHNR, CDR2 FQNEAQ (reference sequence). The CDR3 bases are TGTGCCAGCAGCCCCGAGGGCTATAGCACAGATACGCAGTATTTT. This gives the protein CASSPEGYSTDTQYF.

CDR3 region: CATSDPSGRGGNEQFF. The CDR3, as DNA: TGTGCCACCAGTGATCCCAGCGGGAGGGGGGGCAATGAGCAGTTCTTC. V is TRBV24-1 and J is TRBJ2-1; 10 nucleotides match TRBD2. CDR1 KGHDR and CDR2 SFDVKD come from the germline V gene. The CDR3 runs to 16 residues. V lost 3 bases to trimming and J lost 6 bases; unmatched junction nucleotides: 7.

The CDR3 spells CSASSVQETQYF. DNA of the CDR3: TGCAGTGCTAGTTCGGTGCAAGAGACCCAGTACTTC. The chain carries TRBV20-1 and TRBJ2-5; D is unresolved. CDR3 size: 12 residues. Per germline, CDR1 DFQATT and CDR2 SNEGSKA (reference sequence). Trimming shortened V by 3 bases and J by 2 bases, and 7 bases separated the two germline ends.

Regarding this clone: The DNA is left out, because the CDR3 cannot be placed on it with certainty; the CDR3 is given as TCRdb lists it. This chain connects TRBV6-5 to TRBJ2-1; the table's D call, TRBD2, has no DNA check behind it. Per germline, CDR1 MNHEY and CDR2 SVGAGI. Ends included, the CDR3 has 15 residues. Here the CDR3 reads CASSTSASGYNEQFF.

The V call is TRBV4-1, the J call TRBJ2-1; maybe TRBD2 (5 bases). The CDR3 is 16 residues long. CDR1 and CDR2 from the germline V gene are MGHRA and YSYEKL. V lost 7 bases, J lost 0 bases, and 16 bases lay in between. CDR3 bases: TGCGCCAGCACCCCTAGCTCATCGAGCTCCTACAATGAGCAGTTCTTC. It encodes CASTPSSSSSYNEQFF.

The J gene is TRBJ2-1, the V gene TRBV11-3, with D unresolved. This CDR3 region has 13 residues. Trimming removed 2 bases at V and 5 bases at J, with 7 bases between. Germline lookup yields CDR1 SGHNT and CDR2 YENEEA. The CDR3 coding sequence is TGTGCCAGCAGCTTATTATCGAACAATGAGCAGTTCTTC. As protein: CASSLLSNNEQFF.

The chain employs TRBV5-5 and TRBJ2-2; D ambiguous. V lost 1 base and J 1 base, leaving 14 bases between the germline ends. The CDR3 contains 17 residues. Germline CDR1 reads SGHKS; CDR2 reads YYEKEE (reference sequence). CDR3 sequence (DNA): TGTGCCAGCAGCTTGTCGTTTACAACCGGGAACACCGGGGAGCTGTTTTTT. This gives the protein CASSLSFTTGNTGELFF.

The rearrangement uses TRBV9 and TRBJ2-3; unclear D gene. CDR3 length: 20 amino acids. Germline V gene data show CDR1 as SGDLS and CDR2 as YYNGEE. Trimming pared 0 bases from V and 4 bases from J, leaving 27 bases between. The CDR3 is CASSVAPGIKWRTLADTQYF. The CDR3 coding sequence is TGTGCCAGCAGCGTAGCCCCGGGTATTAAATGGCGGACCCTCGCAGATACGCAGTATTTT.

The chain has TRBV5-1 and TRBJ2-7; TRBD2 matches at 11 bases. The CDR3 covers 17 residues. CDR1 is SGHRS and CDR2 is YFSETQ in the germline V gene. V shed 1 base and J 2 bases; nucleotides not matched to a gene: 8. The CDR3 DNA sequence: TGCGCCAGCAGCTTGTCCTCGGGGACTAGCGGCACCTACGAGCAGTACTTC. As protein: CASSLSSGTSGTYEQYF.

The chain carries TRBV5-1 and TRBJ2-2; possible D gene TRBD2, 6 bases. Trimming cost V 4 bases and J 6 bases, with 10 bases left between them. The CDR3 is 13 amino acids. The germline gives CDR1 SGHRS, CDR2 YFSETQ. CDR3 sequence (DNA): TGCGCCAGCAGCCACGGGAGCCCCGGGGAGCTGTTTTTT. It encodes CASSHGSPGELFF.

The V call is TRBV7-9, the J call TRBJ2-3, with unresolved D. Germline CDR1 is SEHNR and CDR2 is FQNEAQ (reference sequence). The CDR3 has 11 amino acids. V dropped 6 bases and J dropped 5 bases, with 6 bases sitting between them. The CDR3 sequence is CASSYGDTQYF. Here the CDR3 DNA reads TGTGCCAGCAGTTACGGAGATACGCAGTATTTT. The full variable domain, with the rest looked up from reference TRBV7-9 and TRBJ2-3, is DTGVSQNPRHKITKRGQNVTFRCDPISEHNRLYWYRQTLGQGPEFLTYFQNEAQLEKSRLLSDRFSAERPKGSFSTLEIQRTEQGDSAMYLCASSYGDTQYFGPGTRLTVL.